This T cell receptor beta chain was identified during a study of CD8 T cells in ankylosing spondylitis. This clonotype was counted a few times. With molecular barcodes, quantitative 5'-RACE was used to make the TCR beta libraries. TCRdb re-derived calls from the 5' RACE reads in MiXCR, one entry per CDR3 protein. The data show about 360,000 distinct CDR3 sequences, approximately 22% seen once. Losses at the gene ends were 6 bases for V and 2 bases for J; bases not matched to a gene: 10. The CDR3 has 16 amino acids. This TCR derives from a male donor with ankylosing spondylitis or in good health (not recorded which). The rearrangement links TRBV12-3 or TRBV12-4 to TRBJ2-1; 7 positions agree with TRBD2. The material sequenced was blood, either unsorted or a sorted T cell fraction (not recorded which). Here the CDR3 reads CASSTERGDTYNEQFF. The CDR3 region has the DNA TGTGCCAGCAGCACGGAGCGGGGCGATACCTACAATGAGCAGTTCTTC.